This T cell receptor (beta chain) was sequenced for a study of blood T cell repertoires in COVID-19. Using immunoSEQ multiplex PCR, the repertoire was profiled, and TCRdb retains in-frame clones only, with some absent. The sample lists fewer than 250,000 clones, just under 90% occurring once. In germline, CDR1 is KGHSY, CDR2 FQNENV. The V gene lost 4 bases and the J gene lost 5 bases, with 11 bases spanning the gap. The CDR3 contains 14 residues. This clone was found a few times. The V call is TRBV16, the J call TRBJ1-4; D possibly corresponds to TRBD1 (6 bases). The sequenced sample was peripheral blood. The source is a man aged 25-45 years with COVID-19, enrolled during active disease. CDR3 sequence reads: CASSPRTDNEKLFF. The CDR3 DNA is TGTGCCAGCAGCCCCCGGACAGACAATGAAAAACTGTTTTTT.